Listed below are T cell receptor beta chains from one sample, sequenced in a study of sequential checkpoint blockade in melanoma. Clones were sequenced by immunoSEQ multiplex PCR, and TCRdb holds only the in-frame ones, with some missing. The sample includes hundreds of clones, roughly 25% of them seen just once. Here the sequenced sample was tumor tissue (inferred from file names), taken from a patient given nivolumab and ipilimumab in sequence. These receptors came from a human donor with melanoma. The CDR3 runs from the conserved cysteine through the conserved F or W. The D gene is left open where the match is weak. Some rows mark clone size as missing; the rest say once, few, many or name a class of expanded clone.

D	size	V	J	DNA	CDR3
-	few	TRBV11-3	TRBJ1-4	TGTGCCAGCAGCCCGTTCGGAGTCGACGGGACTCTGTTTTTT	CASSPFGVDGTLFF
TRBD1	-	TRBV6-8	TRBJ2-7	TGTGCCAGCAGTTTCTCCGGGACAGACTACGAGCAGTACTTC	CASSFSGTDYEQYF
-	few	TRBV6-8	TRBJ2-6	TGTGCCAGCAGTAACAAGGCGGGGGCCAACGTCCTGACTTTC	CASSNKAGANVLTF
-	-	TRBV9	TRBJ2-3	TGTGCCAGCCGGAAGGGCAGGACAGATACGCAGTATTTT	CASRKGRTDTQYF
-	-	TRBV6-8	TRBJ2-6	TGTGCCAGCAGTGTAACATTTGGCAGACCTCCCTGGAGGGCCAACGTCCTGACTTTC	CASSVTFGRPPWRANVLTF
-	-	TRBV28	TRBJ1-5	TGTGCCAGCGTTCTAGTGCGGGGGTATGGCAATCAGCCCCAGCATTTT	CASVLVRGYGNQPQHF
TRBD1	-	TRBV19	TRBJ1-2	TGTGCCAGTAGCAGGGACAGGGGGTACCGGTTGGGCTACACCTTC	CASSRDRGYRLGYTF
TRBD1	-	TRBV30	TRBJ1-2	TGTGCCTGGGACAGGGCCCTCTATGGCTACACCTTC	CAWDRALYGYTF
-	-	TRBV19	TRBJ2-3	TGTGCCAGTAGTATAGGTCGGCCAGATACGCAGTATTTT	CASSIGRPDTQYF
TRBD2	few	TRBV15	TRBJ2-2	TGTGCCACCAGCATTGGCGGGAGAATAGTCGGGGAGCTGTTTTTT	CATSIGGRIVGELFF
TRBD1	-	TRBV28	TRBJ1-1	TGTGCCAGCAGGGCCCGGGACAGGGTGGTCACTGAAGCTTTCTTT	CASRARDRVVTEAFF
TRBD2	large	TRBV6-8	TRBJ2-1	TGTGCCAGCAGTGATGGTGCGGGAGAATTCTACAATGAGCAGTTCTTC	CASSDGAGEFYNEQFF
TRBD1	few	TRBV7-6	TRBJ1-3	TGTGCCAGCAGCCCGGGACAGGGGTTTGGAAACACCATATATTTT	CASSPGQGFGNTIYF
-	medium-sized	TRBV7-5	TRBJ1-2	TGTGCCAGCAGCCTACGGACAGGGGACCATGGCTACACCTTC	CASSLRTGDHGYTF
TRBD1	medium-sized	TRBV11-3	TRBJ2-1	TGTGCCAGCAGCCACTACCGGGACAGGGTCGCTAAATCCTTCAATGAGCAGTTCTTC	CASSHYRDRVAKSFNEQFF
-	few	TRBV6-8	TRBJ2-1	TGTGCCAGCAGTGACGTTGGGGTTAGCAATGAGCAGTTCTTC	CASSDVGVSNEQFF
-	-	TRBV6-8	TRBJ1-2	TGTGCCAGCAGTTACTCGTTTTTTGGACGCTCCCTTGCTCCTTATGGCTACACCTTC	CASSYSFFGRSLAPYGYTF
TRBD1	-	TRBV11-3	TRBJ1-2	TGTGCCAGCAGCTTCCGGGACAGGGGATTCTATGGCTACACCTTC	CASSFRDRGFYGYTF
TRBD2	large	TRBV11-3	TRBJ2-1	TGTGCCAGCAGCCCAGCCCTGCCGACTAGCGGGGACTACAATGAGCAGTTCTTC	CASSPALPTSGDYNEQFF
-	-	TRBV9	TRBJ2-1	TGTGCCAGCAGCGTACCGGGAGAGGGCAATGAGCAGTTCTTC	CASSVPGEGNEQFF
-	-	TRBV11-3	TRBJ2-7	TGTGCCAGCAGCTCGGCCAGCCGTTCCTACGAGCAGTACTTC	CASSSASRSYEQYF
TRBD2	-	TRBV25-1	TRBJ2-7	TGTGCCAGCAGTGCCTCTAGCGGGTCCTACGAGCAGTACTTC	CASSASSGSYEQYF
TRBD1	-	TRBV9	TRBJ1-5	TGTGCCAGCGCACGTGGGGGACAGGGAAATCAGCCCCAGCATTTT	CASARGGQGNQPQHF
-	-	TRBV1	TRBJ2-7	TGCGCCAGCAGCCAAGCCGAGGGGTGGCCGGGGATGCAGTACTTC	CASSQAEGWPGMQYF
TRBD1	-	TRBV6-8	TRBJ2-4	TGTGCCACACTCAACCAGGGGGCAAACAACATTCAGTACTTC	CATLNQGANNIQYF
-	-	TRBV19	TRBJ2-7	TGTGCCAGTAGTTCACCGGGGCGCGAGCAGTACTTC	CASSSPGREQYF
-	large	TRBV11-3	TRBJ1-1	TGTGCCAGCAGCTTACGGGGACTGAACACTGAAGCTTTCTTT	CASSLRGLNTEAFF
TRBD1	few	TRBV10-3	TRBJ1-2	TGTGCCATCAGTGAGTCCGGGACAGGCCTCAACTATGGCTACACCTTC	CAISESGTGLNYGYTF
-	few	TRBV28	TRBJ2-5	TGTGCCAGCAGTTTATTAACGACAGATCTACAAGAGACCCAGTACTTC	CASSLLTTDLQETQYF
-	-	TRBV6-1	TRBJ2-1	TGTGCCAGCAGTGAAGACACCTACAATGAGCAGTTCTTC	CASSEDTYNEQFF
-	-	TRBV6-8	TRBJ1-6	TGTGCCAGTATGAGGAGCTCCTATAATTCACCCCTCCACTTT	CASMRSSYNSPLHF
-	-	TRBV10-2	TRBJ2-7	TGCGCCAGCACAACTAGCAGATACTACGAGCAGTACTTC	CASTTSRYYEQYF
TRBD1	-	TRBV30	TRBJ2-1	TGTGCCTGGAGTGTAGAGGCAGGGGGCTACAATGAGCAGTTCTTC	CAWSVEAGGYNEQFF
-	-	TRBV30	TRBJ2-7	TGTGCCTGGAGTCCCATCGGGACAGATAGCGGGATAACCTACGAGCAGTACTTC	CAWSPIGTDSGITYEQYF
-	few	TRBV6-8	TRBJ1-4	TGTGACAGCAGTGACTGTCCAAGTCTCCTAGTCGACAATGAAAAACTGTTTTTT	CDSSDCPSLLVDNEKLFF
-	-	TRBV29-1	TRBJ2-5	TGCAGCGTTGAAAGCCCCTCCCAAGAGACCCAGTACTTC	CSVESPSQETQYF
TRBD1	-	TRBV29-1	TRBJ1-1	TGCAGCGGGACAGGTGGCCTGAACACTGAAGCTTTCTTT	CSGTGGLNTEAFF
-	-	TRBV16	TRBJ2-7	TGTGCCAGCAGCCAGGCAACCTACGAGCAGTACTTC	CASSQATYEQYF
TRBD2	few	TRBV6-8	TRBJ2-3	TGTGCCAGCAGTGCTAGCGGGGGGGCCCCAGATACGCAGTATTTT	CASSASGGAPDTQYF
-	-	TRBV28	TRBJ1-5	TGTGCCAGCAGTTCTTACCCCGACCCCACGGGTCAGCCCCAGCATTTT	CASSSYPDPTGQPQHF
-	-	TRBV6-8	TRBJ2-3	TGTGCCAGCAGTAGGAGTATGGCAGATACGCAGTATTTT	CASSRSMADTQYF
-	few	TRBV30	TRBJ2-7	TGTGCCTGGAGAGACAGGTTTGAGCAGTACTTC	CAWRDRFEQYF